These T cell receptor beta chains were read from a single sample in a study of T-cell reconstitution after alpha-beta-depleted transplantation in children. TCRdb reanalysed the PCR reads using MiXCR and keeps one entry per CDR3 protein. The table records hundreds of thousands of distinct CDR3 sequences, 10% to 15% of them present only once. Sequencing used PBMCs, obtained before TCRalphabeta/CD19-depleted stem cell transplant. The receptor source for this set is a girl aged 2 to 9 with congenital amegakaryocytic thrombocytopenia, due to receive a stem cell transplant. Each CDR3 is given with its conserved first and last residue. The D gene is left open where the match is weak. Only some rows state a clone size, as once, few, many or a class for expanded clones.

>13|many|.|TRBV29-1
CSVTPPGDTEAFF
>14|few|.|TRBV12-3/TRBV12-4
CASSPGASSGELFF
>14|many|.|TRBV4-1
CASSGLGEAGELFF
>12|many|.|TRBV20-1
CSARTGGNEQFF
>13|many|TRBD1|TRBV12-3/TRBV12-4
CASSWDRYYGYTF
>15|.|TRBD2|TRBV2
CASSPGGRDTNEQFF
>16|many|TRBD2|TRBV7-6
CASSLGGSGFTDTQYF
>14|.|TRBD2|TRBV6-1
CASIGLGYTGELFF
>14|many|.|TRBV7-2
CASSLVTGIDEQYF
>15|many|.|TRBV27
CASSLGRGRYNEQFF
>17|.|TRBD2|TRBV7-7
CASSFGGTSGGDNEQFF
>16|.|.|TRBV5-5
CASSSSRGLGVTEAFF
>15|few|.|TRBV12-3/TRBV12-4
CASTLGQGLEDTQYF
>16|few|.|TRBV7-9
CASSLGWSLAKNIQYF
>14|.|.|TRBV5-1
CASSGTRPTYEQYF
>16|many|.|TRBV5-1
CASSLRRGVGTDTQYF
>14|many|.|TRBV5-1
CASSLLGSNPGQFF
>14|many|.|TRBV20-1
CSARKGSAENIQYF
>14|many|.|TRBV3-1
CASSQGWGSYEQYF
>14|many|.|TRBV6-1
CATSGSSYNSPLHF
>17|many|TRBD2|TRBV29-1
CSVVGLAGVVGIYEQYF
>15|.|.|TRBV4-1
CASSQGAPAGQPQHF
>15|.|.|TRBV4-2
CASSQDDGTRDEQFF
>13|many|TRBD1|TRBV10-3
CAASRDSKETQYF
>13|few|.|TRBV20-1
CSARPGQMETQYF
>17|.|TRBD1|TRBV15
CATSSDGQGRAKNIQYF
>13|many|.|TRBV6-6
CASNKDNSYEQYF
>17|few|TRBD1|TRBV6-1
CASRGPNRQGRGGELFF
>13|many|.|TRBV20-1
CSVGTPSTDTQYF
>16|many|TRBD2|TRBV20-1
CSARVLAGVDEETQYF
>15|.|TRBD2|TRBV20-1
CSAREGREGTDTQYF
>13|many|.|TRBV24-1
CATSGVVGDTQYF
>14|few|.|TRBV7-3
CASGFHTGANVLTF
>15|many|.|TRBV12-3/TRBV12-4
CASSPAEGSTDTQYF
>18|few|TRBD2|TRBV28
CASSLSMRSPGGGETQYF
>18|many|.|TRBV19
CASSIGPWGDRRNTEAFF
>15|.|.|TRBV11-2
CASKGVSSIQETQYF
>13|few|.|TRBV11-3
CASSQNERDTQYF
>16|many|TRBD1|TRBV5-1
CASSLADRANDNEQFF
>14|many|.|TRBV20-1
CSAASVGMGETQYF
>15|.|TRBD2|TRBV11-2
CASIPDIAGGDTQYF
>12|many|.|TRBV2
CASSEAPQRWYF
>15|few|TRBD2|TRBV7-9
CASSSIGTSVETQYF
>15|few|.|TRBV27
CASSLSSTNTDTQYF
>13|many|.|TRBV12-3/TRBV12-4
CASSLEAPDTQYF
>19|.|TRBD2|TRBV18
CASSPITGSIAGSTDTQYF
>14|.|TRBD1|TRBV19
CASSPWTGDGGYTF
>18|.|.|TRBV12-3/TRBV12-4
CASSLAGGQVPAKNIQYF
>14|few|.|TRBV19
CASSTRNAPYEQYF
>15|.|.|TRBV2
CASSEGTGSSYEQYF
>14|.|.|TRBV12-3/TRBV12-4
CASSRAANGYEQYF
>18|few|TRBD2|TRBV5-1
CASSLGLAGVPGHNEQFF
>15|few|.|TRBV20-1
CSAHRWGSNTGELFF
>15|many|.|TRBV20-1
CSARSSPSAVETQYF